This entry is about one TCR beta chain. Sequencing was performed with immunoSEQ multiplex PCR; in TCRdb, only in-frame clones are kept and a portion is missing. The repertoire holds under 90,000 clones, just over 90% seen once, with roughly 0.23% in the top ten. The data originate from a study of technical replicates of blood from a few donors. Germline assignment: CDR1 GTSNPN and CDR2 SVGIG (reference sequence). With V trimmed by 3 bases and J by 2 bases, 8 bases remained unmatched. There are 16 residues in the CDR3. The TCR sequence derives from a human donor in good health. The rearrangement joins TRBV30 to TRBJ2-2; 8 bases fit TRBD2. Sequencing was performed on T cells isolated from PBMCs. CDR3 protein: CAWSPGGGINTGELFF. Written as DNA, the CDR3 is TGTGCCTGGAGCCCCGGGGGGGGGATAAACACCGGGGAGCTGTTTTTT.